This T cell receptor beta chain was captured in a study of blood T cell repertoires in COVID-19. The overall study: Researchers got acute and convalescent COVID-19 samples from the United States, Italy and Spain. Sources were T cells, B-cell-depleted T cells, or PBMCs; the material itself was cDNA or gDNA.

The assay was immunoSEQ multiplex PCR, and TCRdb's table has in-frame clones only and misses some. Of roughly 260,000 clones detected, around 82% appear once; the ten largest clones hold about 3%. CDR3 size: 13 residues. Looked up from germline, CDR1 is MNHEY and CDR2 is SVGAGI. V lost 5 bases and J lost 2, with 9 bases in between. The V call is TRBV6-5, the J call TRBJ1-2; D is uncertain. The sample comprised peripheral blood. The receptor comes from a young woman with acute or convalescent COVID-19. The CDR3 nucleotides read TGTGCCAGCAGTCCCACAGACAACTATGGCTACACCTTC. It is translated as CASSPTDNYGYTF.